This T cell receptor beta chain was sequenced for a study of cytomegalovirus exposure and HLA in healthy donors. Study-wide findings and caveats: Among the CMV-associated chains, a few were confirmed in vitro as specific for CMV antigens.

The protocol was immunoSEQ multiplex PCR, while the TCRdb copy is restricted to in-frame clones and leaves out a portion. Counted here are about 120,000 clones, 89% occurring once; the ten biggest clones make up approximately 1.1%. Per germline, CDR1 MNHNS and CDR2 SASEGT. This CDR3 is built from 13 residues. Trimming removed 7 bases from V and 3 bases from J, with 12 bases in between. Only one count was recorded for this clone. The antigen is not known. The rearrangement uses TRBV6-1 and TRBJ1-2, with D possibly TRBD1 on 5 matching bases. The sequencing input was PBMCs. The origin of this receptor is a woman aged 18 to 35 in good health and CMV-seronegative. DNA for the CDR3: TGTGCCAGCAAGGGGCTTTCCGACTATGGCTACACCTTC. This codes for CASKGLSDYGYTF.